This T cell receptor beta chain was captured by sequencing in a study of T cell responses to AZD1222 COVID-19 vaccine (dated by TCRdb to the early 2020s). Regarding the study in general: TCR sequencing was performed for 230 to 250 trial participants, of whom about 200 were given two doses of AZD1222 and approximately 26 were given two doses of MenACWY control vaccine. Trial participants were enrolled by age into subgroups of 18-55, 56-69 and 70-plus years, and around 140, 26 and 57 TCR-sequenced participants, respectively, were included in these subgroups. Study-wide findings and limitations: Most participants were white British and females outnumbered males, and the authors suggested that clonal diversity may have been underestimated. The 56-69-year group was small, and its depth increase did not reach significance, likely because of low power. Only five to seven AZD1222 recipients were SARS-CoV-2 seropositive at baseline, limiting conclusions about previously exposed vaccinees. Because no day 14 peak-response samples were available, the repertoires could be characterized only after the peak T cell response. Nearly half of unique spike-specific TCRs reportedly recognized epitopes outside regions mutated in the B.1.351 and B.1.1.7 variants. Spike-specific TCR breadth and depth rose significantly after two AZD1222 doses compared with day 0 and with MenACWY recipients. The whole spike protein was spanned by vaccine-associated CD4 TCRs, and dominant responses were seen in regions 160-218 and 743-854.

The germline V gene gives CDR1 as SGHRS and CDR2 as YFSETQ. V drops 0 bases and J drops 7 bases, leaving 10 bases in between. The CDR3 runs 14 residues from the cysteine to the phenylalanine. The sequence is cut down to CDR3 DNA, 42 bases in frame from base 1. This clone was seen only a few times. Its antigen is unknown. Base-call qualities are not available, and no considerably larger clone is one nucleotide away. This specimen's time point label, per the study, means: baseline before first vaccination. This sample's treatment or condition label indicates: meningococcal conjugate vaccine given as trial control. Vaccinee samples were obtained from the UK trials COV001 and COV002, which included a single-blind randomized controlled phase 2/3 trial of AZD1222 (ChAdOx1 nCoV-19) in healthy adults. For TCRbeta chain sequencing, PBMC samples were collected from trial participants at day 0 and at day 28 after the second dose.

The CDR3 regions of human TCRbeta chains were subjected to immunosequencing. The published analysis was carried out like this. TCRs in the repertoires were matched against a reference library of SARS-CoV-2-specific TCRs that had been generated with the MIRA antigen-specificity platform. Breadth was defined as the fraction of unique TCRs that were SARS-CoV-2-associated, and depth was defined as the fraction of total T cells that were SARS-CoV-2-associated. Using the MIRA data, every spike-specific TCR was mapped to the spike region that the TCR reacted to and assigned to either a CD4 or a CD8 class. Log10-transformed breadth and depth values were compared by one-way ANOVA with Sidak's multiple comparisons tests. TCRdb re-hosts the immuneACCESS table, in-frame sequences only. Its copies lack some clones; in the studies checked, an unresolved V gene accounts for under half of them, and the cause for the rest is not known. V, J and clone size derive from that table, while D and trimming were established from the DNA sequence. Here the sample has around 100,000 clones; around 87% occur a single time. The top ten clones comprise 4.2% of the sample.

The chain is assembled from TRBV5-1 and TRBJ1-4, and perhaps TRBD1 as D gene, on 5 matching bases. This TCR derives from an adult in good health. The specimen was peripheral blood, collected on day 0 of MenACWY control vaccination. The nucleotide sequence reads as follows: TGCGCCAGCAGCTTGGTCGGGGCGGGTGAAAAACTGTTTTTT. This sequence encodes CASSLVGAGEKLFF.